These T cell receptor beta chains were read from a single sample in a study of OX40 agonist ivuxolimab in advanced cancers. The assay was immunoSEQ multiplex PCR, and TCRdb's table has in-frame clones only and misses some. The sample carries 94,000 or so clones, less than 85% recorded once. The sequenced sample was CD4+ or CD8+ T cells sorted from blood, obtained in a trial of the OX40 agonist ivuxolimab. These receptors originate from an adult with an advanced solid tumor such as melanoma, head and neck, liver or kidney cancer. Both conserved end residues are part of each CDR3. A D gene is named only where the DNA matches it firmly. Size values are once, few and many counts, or a class for expanded clones, and some rows have none.

v_call: TRBV18; clone_size: once; d_call: -; j_call: TRBJ1-1; cdr3_nt: TGTGCCAGCTCACTAGCGGGAAACACTGAAGCTTTCTTT; cdr3_aa: CASSLAGNTEAFF
v_call: TRBV9; clone_size: -; d_call: -; j_call: TRBJ2-1; cdr3_nt: TGTGCCAGCAGCGTAGTGCCGGGAGTCGTCGGTGAGCAGTTCTTC; cdr3_aa: CASSVVPGVVGEQFF
v_call: TRBV27; clone_size: -; d_call: -; j_call: TRBJ2-7; cdr3_nt: TGTGCCAGCAGTTTATCAAGGGGCACCTACGAGCAGTACTTC; cdr3_aa: CASSLSRGTYEQYF
v_call: TRBV9; clone_size: -; d_call: -; j_call: TRBJ2-1; cdr3_nt: TGTGCCAGCAGCGTAGTTGAAGGCCCACCAAATGAGCAGTTCTTC; cdr3_aa: CASSVVEGPPNEQFF
v_call: TRBV5-8; clone_size: -; d_call: -; j_call: TRBJ2-7; cdr3_nt: TGTGCCAGCAGTATCTTAACAGGAGCCCGCGACGAGCAGTACTTC; cdr3_aa: CASSILTGARDEQYF
v_call: TRBV9; clone_size: -; d_call: -; j_call: TRBJ2-3; cdr3_nt: TGTGCCAGCAGCGTAGCGGGAGTGACAGATACGCAGTATTTT; cdr3_aa: CASSVAGVTDTQYF
v_call: TRBV19; clone_size: -; d_call: TRBD2; j_call: TRBJ2-7; cdr3_nt: TGTGCCAGTAGTTACTCCCCCGGGACTACCTACGAGCAGTACTTC; cdr3_aa: CASSYSPGTTYEQYF
v_call: TRBV15; clone_size: -; d_call: -; j_call: TRBJ2-7; cdr3_nt: TGTGCCACCAGCAGAGATCGGGCTCTTGAATACGAGCAGTACTTC; cdr3_aa: CATSRDRALEYEQYF
v_call: TRBV6-1; clone_size: -; d_call: TRBD1; j_call: TRBJ1-3; cdr3_nt: TGTGCCAGCAGAGAAGGACAGGGGGCGTACACCATATATTTT; cdr3_aa: CASREGQGAYTIYF
v_call: TRBV7-2; clone_size: -; d_call: -; j_call: TRBJ2-7; cdr3_nt: TGTGCCAGCAGCCCACGAGTAGTCTACGAGCAGTACTTC; cdr3_aa: CASSPRVVYEQYF
v_call: TRBV29-1; clone_size: -; d_call: -; j_call: TRBJ1-1; cdr3_nt: TGCAGCGTCTTAGGAGGGCACACTGAAGCTTTCTTT; cdr3_aa: CSVLGGHTEAFF
v_call: TRBV5-1; clone_size: -; d_call: TRBD1; j_call: TRBJ2-7; cdr3_nt: TGCGCCAGCAGCTTGGGAGGACAGGGGACCTACGAGCAGTACTTC; cdr3_aa: CASSLGGQGTYEQYF
v_call: TRBV9; clone_size: -; d_call: -; j_call: TRBJ1-5; cdr3_nt: TGTGCCAGCAGCGTAGGTGAAGGGGGGAGCAATCAGCCCCAGCATTTT; cdr3_aa: CASSVGEGGSNQPQHF
v_call: TRBV13; clone_size: -; d_call: TRBD2; j_call: TRBJ2-7; cdr3_nt: TGTGCCAGCAGCATCCTAGCGGGGGGGCACGAGCAGTACTTC; cdr3_aa: CASSILAGGHEQYF
v_call: TRBV7-3; clone_size: -; d_call: -; j_call: TRBJ1-2; cdr3_nt: TGTGCCAGCAGCCCGACAGGAGGCTATGGCTACACCTTC; cdr3_aa: CASSPTGGYGYTF
v_call: TRBV4-1; clone_size: -; d_call: -; j_call: TRBJ1-6; cdr3_nt: TGCGCCAGCAGCCAAGCTGCGGTGGGACCCTCCTATAATTCACCCCTCCACTTT; cdr3_aa: CASSQAAVGPSYNSPLHF
v_call: TRBV11-2; clone_size: -; d_call: -; j_call: TRBJ1-2; cdr3_nt: TGTGCCAGCAGCTTAGAACAGAGGGGTCACTACACCTTC; cdr3_aa: CASSLEQRGHYTF
v_call: TRBV11-2; clone_size: once; d_call: -; j_call: TRBJ2-1; cdr3_nt: TGTGCCAGCAGCTTAGATCAGGCCTACAATGAGCAGTTCTTC; cdr3_aa: CASSLDQAYNEQFF
v_call: TRBV5-1; clone_size: -; d_call: -; j_call: TRBJ2-2; cdr3_nt: TGCGCCAGCAGCTCGCAAACGGGACCCGTGAACACCGGGGAGCTGTTTTTT; cdr3_aa: CASSSQTGPVNTGELFF
v_call: TRBV7-6; clone_size: -; d_call: -; j_call: TRBJ2-5; cdr3_nt: TGTGCCAGCAGCACGCGGACAGCCCAAGAGACCCAGTACTTC; cdr3_aa: CASSTRTAQETQYF
v_call: TRBV2; clone_size: -; d_call: -; j_call: TRBJ1-2; cdr3_nt: TGTGCCAGCAGTACTATGACCGTCAACTATGGCTACACCTTC; cdr3_aa: CASSTMTVNYGYTF
v_call: TRBV13; clone_size: -; d_call: TRBD1; j_call: TRBJ1-4; cdr3_nt: TGTGCCAGCAGCAAACAGGGGAGTTATGAAAAACTGTTTTTT; cdr3_aa: CASSKQGSYEKLFF
v_call: TRBV9; clone_size: -; d_call: -; j_call: TRBJ1-6; cdr3_nt: TGTGCCAGCAGCCCGAGGGGCTCTGATTCACCCCTCCACTTT; cdr3_aa: CASSPRGSDSPLHF
v_call: TRBV29-1; clone_size: -; d_call: -; j_call: TRBJ2-1; cdr3_nt: TGCAGCGTTGTCTTCTACAATGAGCAGTTCTTC; cdr3_aa: CSVVFYNEQFF
v_call: TRBV6-4; clone_size: -; d_call: -; j_call: TRBJ1-6; cdr3_nt: TGTGCCAGCAGTGCAGAGGGTCAGGGATCACCCCTCCACTTT; cdr3_aa: CASSAEGQGSPLHF
v_call: TRBV18; clone_size: -; d_call: -; j_call: TRBJ2-7; cdr3_nt: TGTGCCAGCTCACCACGGGACAATACATACGAGCAGTACTTC; cdr3_aa: CASSPRDNTYEQYF
v_call: TRBV19; clone_size: -; d_call: -; j_call: TRBJ1-2; cdr3_nt: TGTGCCAGTAGTATTTCAGGGGCCTATGGCTACACCTTC; cdr3_aa: CASSISGAYGYTF
v_call: TRBV6-6; clone_size: -; d_call: TRBD2; j_call: TRBJ2-3; cdr3_nt: TGTGCCAGCAGTTCCGGGGGGAGCACAGATACGCAGTATTTT; cdr3_aa: CASSSGGSTDTQYF
v_call: TRBV5-1; clone_size: -; d_call: TRBD2; j_call: TRBJ2-1; cdr3_nt: TGCGCCAGCGAGGGGACTAGCGGGGTCGAGCAGTTCTTC; cdr3_aa: CASEGTSGVEQFF
v_call: TRBV7-9; clone_size: -; d_call: TRBD1; j_call: TRBJ1-2; cdr3_nt: TGTGCCAGCAGCTTAAGGGACAGAGTCAGCTATGGCTACACCTTC; cdr3_aa: CASSLRDRVSYGYTF
v_call: TRBV19; clone_size: -; d_call: -; j_call: TRBJ1-2; cdr3_nt: TGTGCCAGTAGTAACGCGCCAGGGGCGGTCCTGTTC; cdr3_aa: CASSNAPGAVLF
v_call: TRBV4-1; clone_size: -; d_call: -; j_call: TRBJ2-1; cdr3_nt: TGCGCCAGCAGCCAACAACCGGGACCCAAGTTCTTC; cdr3_aa: CASSQQPGPKFF
v_call: TRBV19; clone_size: -; d_call: TRBD1; j_call: TRBJ2-4; cdr3_nt: TGTGCCAGTAGTATAGATCTATACGGGGACAGGGCCCTTACAGGGAACATTCAGTACTTC; cdr3_aa: CASSIDLYGDRALTGNIQYF
v_call: TRBV27; clone_size: medium-sized; d_call: -; j_call: TRBJ1-5; cdr3_nt: TGTGCCAGCAGTTTTTTGGGGGCCGATCAGCCCCAGCATTTT; cdr3_aa: CASSFLGADQPQHF
v_call: TRBV4-3; clone_size: -; d_call: -; j_call: TRBJ2-1; cdr3_nt: TGCGCCAGCAGCCAGGAGGGGGTTAGCTCCTACAATGAGCAGTTCTTC; cdr3_aa: CASSQEGVSSYNEQFF
v_call: TRBV6-5; clone_size: -; d_call: -; j_call: TRBJ2-7; cdr3_nt: TGTGCCAGCAGTACTACGGCCGAGCAGTACTTC; cdr3_aa: CASSTTAEQYF
v_call: TRBV5-1; clone_size: -; d_call: TRBD1; j_call: TRBJ1-1; cdr3_nt: TGCGCCAGCAGCCCCGGGCAGGGGGCGGCGGACACTGAAGCTTTCTTT; cdr3_aa: CASSPGQGAADTEAFF
v_call: TRBV7-9; clone_size: -; d_call: -; j_call: TRBJ2-7; cdr3_nt: TGTGCCAGCAGCCTTTTCCCCGGGACGGACGAGCAGTACTTC; cdr3_aa: CASSLFPGTDEQYF
v_call: TRBV11-2; clone_size: -; d_call: -; j_call: TRBJ2-7; cdr3_nt: TGTGCCAGCAGCGCGGACACAGGCTACGAGCAGTACTTC; cdr3_aa: CASSADTGYEQYF
v_call: TRBV29-1; clone_size: -; d_call: -; j_call: TRBJ1-3; cdr3_nt: TGCAGCTGCGCGATGGGCTCTGGAAACACCATATATTTT; cdr3_aa: CSCAMGSGNTIYF
v_call: TRBV6-1; clone_size: -; d_call: -; j_call: TRBJ2-3; cdr3_nt: TGTGCCAGCAGTGAACAGGAGGCAAGCACAGATACGCAGTATTTT; cdr3_aa: CASSEQEASTDTQYF
v_call: TRBV7-2; clone_size: -; d_call: -; j_call: TRBJ2-5; cdr3_nt: TGTGCCAGCAGCCTGAAGGGGGGGACCCAGTACTTC; cdr3_aa: CASSLKGGTQYF
v_call: TRBV2; clone_size: -; d_call: TRBD1; j_call: TRBJ1-3; cdr3_nt: TGTGCCAGCAGTGAACCAGGGGGAGTCAACACCATATATTTT; cdr3_aa: CASSEPGGVNTIYF
v_call: TRBV5-1; clone_size: -; d_call: -; j_call: TRBJ1-5; cdr3_nt: TGCGCCAGCAGACCGGGGACGGCGAATCAGCCCCAGCATTTT; cdr3_aa: CASRPGTANQPQHF
v_call: TRBV4-1; clone_size: -; d_call: -; j_call: TRBJ1-4; cdr3_nt: TGCGCCAGCAGCCAGGGATGGGCGGCAATTAATGAAAAACTGTTTTTT; cdr3_aa: CASSQGWAAINEKLFF
v_call: TRBV30; clone_size: -; d_call: TRBD2; j_call: TRBJ2-1; cdr3_nt: TGTGCCTGGAGTGGACTAGCGGGAGGGCCGGTAGAGTACAATGAGCAGTTCTTC; cdr3_aa: CAWSGLAGGPVEYNEQFF
v_call: TRBV19; clone_size: -; d_call: -; j_call: TRBJ1-5; cdr3_nt: TGTGCCAGTAGTATAGATGACAGAGTTTATCAGCCCCAGCATTTT; cdr3_aa: CASSIDDRVYQPQHF
v_call: TRBV15; clone_size: -; d_call: -; j_call: TRBJ1-2; cdr3_nt: TGTGCCACCAGCAGAGAACGAGTGGGCCCCTATGGCTACACCTTC; cdr3_aa: CATSRERVGPYGYTF
v_call: TRBV12-5; clone_size: -; d_call: TRBD1; j_call: TRBJ2-7; cdr3_nt: TGTGCTAGTGGTTTGGTCATCCCCGGGACAGGGGTCGAGCAGTACTTC; cdr3_aa: CASGLVIPGTGVEQYF